The next 15 T cell receptor beta chains were all read from a single sample in a study of cytomegalovirus exposure and HLA in healthy donors. Primers: 60 Vbeta forward and 13 Jbeta reverse. Generated by immunoSEQ multiplex PCR, the TCRdb table keeps only in-frame clones and is missing some. The sample has about 120,000 clones, nearly 65% seen once. Sequenced material: PBMCs. All receptors derive from a man in his forties or fifties in good health and CMV-seropositive.

The chain carries TRBV5-4 and TRBJ2-2; 7 bases are shared with TRBD2. The CDR3 covers 17 residues. V was pared by 4 bases and J by 5 bases, with 14 bases of the junction left unmatched. Germline assignment: CDR1 SGHNT and CDR2 YYREEE (reference sequence). The CDR3: CASSPSGGRANTGELFF. CDR3 coding DNA: TGTGCCAGCAGCCCGAGCGGCGGGAGAGCAAATACCGGGGAGCTGTTTTTT.

The chain uses TRBV7-9 and TRBJ2-7; tentatively, D is TRBD2 (7 bases). The V and J ends lost 2 bases and 6 bases respectively, with 20 bases between them. CDR1 SEHNR and CDR2 FQNEAQ come from the germline V gene (reference sequence). The CDR3 is 16 residues long. CDR3 coding DNA: TGTGCCAGCAGCTTAAGGGGGGGTAGTCGGAATGGCGAGCAGTACTTC. Residues: CASSLRGGSRNGEQYF.

This clone has more than one count but fewer than ten. The chain is built from TRBV7-9 and TRBJ2-7; TRBD2 matches 7 bases. CDR3 length equals 14 residues. Germline V gene lookup returns CDR1 SEHNR and CDR2 FQNEAQ (reference sequence). Trimming took 1 base from V and 3 from J; bases not matched to a gene: 3. The CDR3 DNA follows: TGTGCCAGCAGCTTAGGGGTAGCGGGCTACGAGCAGTACTTC. The encoded protein is CASSLGVAGYEQYF.

V gene TRBV7-9 combines with J gene TRBJ2-5, with 15 bases identical to TRBD2. The V gene's germline CDR1 is SEHNR and CDR2 FQNEAQ (reference sequence). J was trimmed by 5 bases and V by 4 bases; bases with no gene match: 8. The CDR3 contains 17 residues. The CDR3 sequence: CASSSGLAGGPRETQYF. The CDR3 nucleotides read TGTGCCAGCAGCTCCGGACTAGCGGGAGGGCCGAGGGAGACCCAGTACTTC.

This clone was recorded only once. V usage is TRBV15 and J usage is TRBJ1-6; D is possibly TRBD1 (6 bases). V lost 5 bases, J lost 10 bases, and 15 bases lay in between. The CDR3 totals 14 residues. The germline CDR1 and CDR2 sequences are LNHNV and YYDKDF (reference sequence). The CDR3: CATSPPYRVSPLHF. The CDR3, as DNA: TGTGCCACCAGCCCGCCTTACAGGGTCTCACCCCTCCACTTT. Looking up the rest from reference TRBV15 and TRBJ1-6 gives the full variable domain: DAMVIQNPRYQVTQFGKPVTLSCSQTLNHNVMYWYQQKSSQAPKLLFHYYDKDFNNEADTPDNFQSRRPNTSFCFLDIRSPGLGDTAMYLCATSPPYRVSPLHFGNGTRLTVT.

This clone was counted a few times. The chain carries TRBV5-6 and TRBJ1-2; D not certain. V lost 4 bases and J 4 bases, leaving 8 bases between the germline ends. Germline loops: CDR1 SGHDT, CDR2 YYEEEE. This CDR3 has 12 amino acids. The CDR3 is CASSPQSYGYTF. The CDR3 bases are TGTGCCAGCAGCCCCCAGTCCTATGGCTACACCTTC.

The J gene is TRBJ2-2, the V gene TRBV7-2; 8 bases map to TRBD2. Germline CDR1 is SGHTA and CDR2 is FQGNSA. The CDR3 has 16 amino acids. V lost 1 base and J lost 5; bases outside the gene matches: 6. The CDR3 coding sequence is TGTGCCAGCAGCTTAGTTCCGGTAGCGGGGACCGGGGAGCTGTTTTTT. It specifies CASSLVPVAGTGELFF.

This clone was recorded a few times. This chain uses TRBV6-1 with TRBJ1-5; TRBD1 agrees at 9 bases. V trimming: 3 bases; J trimming: 4 bases; junction bases outside the gene matches: 4. Germline values: CDR1 MNHNS, CDR2 SASEGT. The CDR3 has 15 amino acids. CDR3 in DNA: TGTGCCAGCAGTGATCCGACAGGGGGAAATCAGCCCCAGCATTTT. This translates into CASSDPTGGNQPQHF.

The chain has TRBV19 and TRBJ2-5; a possible D gene is TRBD2 (5 bases). The CDR3 runs to 14 residues. Germline V CDR1 and CDR2: LNHDA, SQIVND (reference sequence). The germline V and J ends were trimmed by 3 bases and 0 bases, with 8 bases remaining between them. The CDR3 sequence: CASSIHGDQETQYF. The DNA for the CDR3 is TGTGCCAGTAGTATTCACGGGGACCAAGAGACCCAGTACTTC.

The rearrangement links TRBV10-3 to TRBJ1-2, with unresolved D. Germline lookup yields CDR1 ENHRY and CDR2 SYGVKD. V was trimmed by 0 bases and J by 2 bases, leaving 10 bases between them. This CDR3 region has 15 residues. The CDR3 DNA sequence: TGTGCCATCAGTGAGTCGCGGGGAGGAAACTATGGCTACACCTTC. Residues: CAISESRGGNYGYTF.

This clone was observed many times. At the DNA level, this CDR3 is encoded by other sequences in the same sample as well. The chain has TRBV7-9 and TRBJ2-1; 10 nucleotides align to TRBD2. Germline CDR1 SEHNR, CDR2 FQNEAQ (reference sequence). The CDR3 covers 14 residues. V was pared by 5 bases and J by 4 bases, with 2 bases of the junction left unmatched. The CDR3 region is CASSRTSGYNEQFF. The CDR3 DNA reads TGTGCCAGCAGCAGGACTAGCGGTTACAATGAGCAGTTCTTC.

This clone was seen a handful of times. V and J are TRBV5-1 and TRBJ2-7; tentatively, D is TRBD1 (5 bases). CDR1 and CDR2 (germline): SGHRS, YFSETQ. The CDR3 totals 13 residues. V was pared by 2 bases and J by 4 bases, with 10 bases between. CDR3 sequence (DNA): TGCGCCAGCAGCTTTGAACAGGATTACGAGCAGTACTTC. Amino acid sequence: CASSFEQDYEQYF.

CDR3 in amino acids: CASSPGGAREAFF. In nucleotides, the CDR3 is TGTGCCAGCTCCCCAGGCGGGGCACGAGAAGCTTTCTTT. The chain employs TRBV18 and TRBJ1-1; D is possibly TRBD1 (5 bases). Germline CDR1 is KGHSH and CDR2 is LQKENI. CDR3 length equals 13 residues. Trimming shortened V by 6 bases and J by 8 bases, and 16 bases separated the two germline ends.

The chain links TRBV7-2 to TRBJ1-5; D not resolved. CDR1 is SGHTA, CDR2 FQGNSA, per germline. Trimming pared 7 bases from V and 1 base from J, leaving 11 bases between. CDR3 length: 14 amino acids. CDR3 loop: CASTEGQSNQPQHF. The CDR3 bases are TGTGCCAGCACCGAGGGTCAGAGCAATCAGCCCCAGCATTTT.

The chain joins TRBV29-1 to TRBJ1-2; tentative D call: TRBD1 (6 bases). Trimming shortened V by 5 bases and J by 1 base, and 17 bases separated the two germline ends. The CDR3 contains 15 residues. From germline, CDR1 is SQVTM and CDR2 ANQGSEA. The CDR3 DNA sequence: TGCAGCGTTCTCATAGGGGGATGGGATAACTATGGCTACACCTTC. This codes for CSVLIGGWDNYGYTF.